This TCR beta chain emerged from a study of blood T cell repertoires in COVID-19. For the study at large: Sites across the United States, Italy and Spain contributed samples from acute and convalescent COVID-19.

Those enrolled, adults aged about 18 to 89 years, came from around 24 US areas. Trimming left V 2 bases short and J 2 bases short, with 11 bases between. Per germline, CDR1 LGHDT and CDR2 YNNKEL (reference sequence). CDR3 length equals 15 residues. Some clones are missing from TCRdb's copy, which holds only in-frame ones; the method was immunoSEQ multiplex PCR. The profile shows approximately 150,000 clones, around 84% of them singletons. The TCR comes from a man aged 40-49 years with acute COVID-19. The chain is built from TRBV3-1 (or the pseudogene TRBV3-2) and TRBJ2-3, with a weak D call TRBD2 (6 bases). Sequencing used PBMCs or T cells enriched from blood (not recorded which). In DNA, the CDR3 is TGTGCCAGCAGCCAAAAAATAGCGGTCACAGATACGCAGTATTTT. Translated, it gives CASSQKIAVTDTQYF.